The clone carrying this TCR beta chain showed up just a few times. The target antigen is unknown. Memory CD4+ cells were defined as CD4+CD45RO+CD25-. Full-length variable regions came from constant-region reverse primers plus semi-nested Nested Universal Primer A PCR. Each CDR3 protein gets one entry after TCRdb re-called the 5' RACE reads with MiXCR. The table shows 25,000 to 35,000 distinct CDR3 sequences, with around a quarter occurring only once. The germline CDR1 and CDR2 sequences are SEHNR and FQNEAQ (reference sequence). The CDR3 consists of 19 residues. V was shortened by 0 bases and J by 1 base, with 18 bases between the two germline ends. General study results and limits: Tumor Treg TCRs overlapped most with tumor naive CD4+ cells. In terms of TCR gene usage, tumor memory CD4+ T cells clustered together with blood and lymph node memory CD4+ cells, as well as with lymph node naive CD4+ cells.

This sequence originates from a female donor with breast cancer. The V call is TRBV7-9, the J call TRBJ1-4, with D possibly matching TRBD1 (6 bases). Material: memory CD4+ T cells sorted from blood. Subset reported: memory CD4+ T cells, CD4+CD45RO+CD25-. The CDR3 loop is CASSLAGGPESKTNEKLFF. DNA of the CDR3: TGTGCCAGCAGCTTAGCGGGGGGGCCCGAGTCGAAAACTAATGAAAAACTGTTTTTT.